This T cell receptor beta chain was observed in a study of blood T cell repertoires in COVID-19. Study at large: The study drew acute and convalescent COVID-19 samples from the United States, Italy and Spain. In each case, the material was cDNA or gDNA derived from T cells, B-cell-depleted T cells, or PBMCs.

The Seattle patients, enrolled during active infection, were followed longitudinally. V shed 1 base and J shed 5 bases, with 8 bases lying between them. Germline V gene sequence: CDR1 SGHTA, CDR2 FQGNSA. The CDR3 contains 13 residues. Original data processing: Researchers report that nucleated cell counts were estimated from reference gene primer amplification. Clones were sequenced by immunoSEQ multiplex PCR, and TCRdb holds only the in-frame ones, with some missing. Clone size and the V and J calls come from that table; the DNA yielded D and trimming. The table has about 170,000 clones, approximately 84% seen once.

This TCR was sampled from a woman older than 75 with COVID-19, enrolled during active disease. The rearrangement uses TRBV7-2 and TRBJ1-2; D call uncertain. What was sequenced was peripheral blood. CDR3 sequence: CASSLGRGYGYTF. CDR3 in DNA: TGTGCCAGCAGCTTAGGGCGGGGATATGGCTACACCTTC.